The 5 T cell receptor beta chains given below trace back to one sample, sequenced in a study of T-cell memory formation after mild COVID-19. MiXCR was run by TCRdb on the 5' RACE reads, yielding one entry per CDR3 protein. Of about 180,000 distinct CDR3 sequences listed, under 20% are singletons. Material: PBMCs or a T cell subset sorted from them (not recorded which). These TCRs come from a man in his late teens or twenties who had mild COVID-19 (a few samples of this study predate the infection). Cell type and time point are not known.

This clonotype was seen a handful of times. CDR3 loop: CASSRSLSANTGELFF. In DNA, the CDR3 is TGCGCCAGCAGCCGAAGCTTAAGCGCGAACACCGGGGAGCTGTTTTTT. The rearrangement links TRBV4-1 to TRBJ2-2, with unresolved D. This CDR3 has 16 amino acids. V was pared by 4 bases and J by 0 bases, with 12 bases between. In germline, CDR1 is MGHRA, CDR2 YSYEKL.

The gene calls are TRBV27 and TRBJ2-5, with unresolved D. The V and J ends lost 0 bases and 1 base respectively, with 9 bases between them. This CDR3 spans 15 amino acids. Germline lookup yields CDR1 MNHEY and CDR2 SMNVEV (reference sequence). In nucleotides, the CDR3 is TGTGCCAGCAGTTTATCGACCGCACGCCAAGAGACCCAGTACTTC. It codes for CASSLSTARQETQYF.

This chain uses TRBV5-1 with TRBJ2-1; 10 nucleotides agree with TRBD2. The CDR3 has 14 amino acids. With 4 bases clipped from V and 10 bases from J, the junction kept 8 bases outside the gene matches. CDR1 and CDR2 from the germline V gene are SGHRS and YFSETQ. The CDR3 protein is CASSGTEGLAEQFF. The CDR3 region has the DNA TGCGCCAGCAGCGGGACCGAGGGACTAGCGGAGCAGTTCTTC.

This clonotype was detected a few times. V and J are TRBV7-2 and TRBJ1-1, with 8 nucleotides matching TRBD1. The CDR3 is 13 residues long. Trimming at V came to 5 bases and at J to 3 bases, leaving 2 bases not matched to a gene. From germline, CDR1 is SGHTA and CDR2 FQGNSA. The CDR3 region is CASSTGGYTEAFF. CDR3 in DNA: TGTGCCAGCAGCACAGGGGGATACACTGAAGCTTTCTTT.

This clonotype was detected many times. This chain uses TRBV6-5 with TRBJ1-5; D remains unclear. The CDR3 consists of 14 residues. Trimming took 5 bases from V and 0 from J, leaving 8 bases between them. Germline CDR1 MNHEY, CDR2 SVGAGI. The CDR3 DNA follows: TGTGCCAGCAGTCAGAGTAATAGCAATCAGCCCCAGCATTTT. It yields the protein CASSQSNSNQPQHF.